This is a list of T cell receptor beta chains from one sample in a study of blood T cell repertoires in COVID-19. Clones were sequenced by immunoSEQ multiplex PCR, and TCRdb holds only the in-frame ones, with some missing. This table holds some 380,000 clones, approximately 88% found once. Sequenced input: PBMCs or T cells enriched from blood (not recorded which). Every receptor here comes from a woman in her thirties or forties with acute COVID-19. Each CDR3 is given with its conserved first and last residue. The D gene is left open where the match is weak. Expanded clones are given a class, and other clones once, few, many or no size at all.

-	TRBV13	TRBJ1-4	-	TGTGCCAGCAGCTTAAATGGGGGCGGCCGCGAAAAACTGTTTTTT	CASSLNGGGREKLFF
-	TRBV6-5	TRBJ1-2	-	TGTGCCAGCAGTTACTCGCCTACCAGGGCTAACTATGGCTACACCTTC	CASSYSPTRANYGYTF
TRBD1	TRBV7-9	TRBJ1-1	-	TGTGCCAGCAGCCCCCCAGGGACAGCAAACACTGAAGCTTTCTTT	CASSPPGTANTEAFF
TRBD1	TRBV2	TRBJ1-4	-	TGTGCCAGCAGCTGGGAACCGGGACAGGGGGATGAAAAACTGTTTTTT	CASSWEPGQGDEKLFF
-	TRBV6-5	TRBJ1-3	-	TGTGCCAGCAGTTACTCGAGGGTATCCTCTGGAAACACCATATATTTT	CASSYSRVSSGNTIYF
-	TRBV12-3/TRBV12-4	TRBJ2-7	once	TGTGCCAGCAGTCTTGGGACACCCTACGAGCAGTACTTC	CASSLGTPYEQYF
-	TRBV13	TRBJ1-3	-	TGTGCCAGCAGCTTAGGAGAGGATGGAAACACCATATATTTT	CASSLGEDGNTIYF
-	TRBV5-4	TRBJ1-5	-	TGTGCCAGCAGCCCAGACAGGAATCAGCCCCAGCATTTT	CASSPDRNQPQHF
-	TRBV27	TRBJ2-7	-	TGTGCCAGCAGTTTTTCGACAGCCTACGAGCAGTACTTC	CASSFSTAYEQYF
TRBD2	TRBV18	TRBJ2-5	-	TGTGCCAGCTCCCTTAGCGGGGGCGGGGAGACCCAGTACTTC	CASSLSGGGETQYF
TRBD1	TRBV12-3/TRBV12-4	TRBJ2-7	-	TGTGCCAGCAGCGCTCGACAGGGCTACGAGCAGTACTTC	CASSARQGYEQYF
TRBD1	TRBV7-2	TRBJ1-1	-	TGTGCCAGCAGCGTACGGACAGGGTCTACCACTGAAGCTTTCTTT	CASSVRTGSTTEAFF
-	TRBV7-9	TRBJ1-2	once	TGTGCCAGCAGCTCGACAGGCGGGAACTATGGCTACACCTTC	CASSSTGGNYGYTF
-	TRBV5-1	TRBJ1-4	-	TGCGCCAGCAGCTTTGGTGGGGCGGATGAAAAACTGTTTTTT	CASSFGGADEKLFF
-	TRBV7-9	TRBJ2-6	-	TGTGCCAGCAGCTTAGCGACTTTTGGCAGCCGGAGGGGGGCCAACGTCCTGACTTTC	CASSLATFGSRRGANVLTF